The rows below give T cell receptor beta chains drawn from one sample of a study of T cell responses to AZD1222 COVID-19 vaccine. Using immunoSEQ multiplex PCR, the repertoire was profiled, and TCRdb retains in-frame clones only, with some absent. The sample yields 170,000 or so clones, 90% to 95% seen once. The sample consisted of peripheral blood, taken 28 days after the second dose of the MenACWY control vaccine. These receptors were taken from an adult who received the MenACWY meningococcal vaccine as a control. The conserved cysteine and the conserved F or W are not part of the CDR3 here. A D gene is named only where the DNA matches it firmly.

D gene: TRBD1; CDR3 length: 13; J gene: TRBJ2-7; V gene: TRBV9; CDR3 protein: ASSSGQGGPGEQY
D gene: .; CDR3 length: 11; J gene: TRBJ1-5; V gene: TRBV19; CDR3 protein: ASSKTANQPQH
D gene: .; CDR3 length: 9; J gene: TRBJ2-5; V gene: TRBV5-6; CDR3 protein: ASSFGETQY
D gene: TRBD2; CDR3 length: 14; J gene: TRBJ2-1; V gene: TRBV18; CDR3 protein: ASSRGSSGGADEQF
D gene: .; CDR3 length: 11; J gene: TRBJ1-1; V gene: TRBV6-5; CDR3 protein: ASSYSRVTEAF
D gene: .; CDR3 length: 11; J gene: TRBJ1-2; V gene: TRBV10-3; CDR3 protein: ATLRPGTLAYT
D gene: TRBD1; CDR3 length: 12; J gene: TRBJ1-2; V gene: TRBV18; CDR3 protein: ASSPDRENYGYT
D gene: TRBD2; CDR3 length: 14; J gene: TRBJ2-5; V gene: TRBV2; CDR3 protein: ASSAPGRGTQETQY
D gene: .; CDR3 length: 12; J gene: TRBJ1-2; V gene: TRBV5-8; CDR3 protein: ASSSGTLNYGYT
D gene: .; CDR3 length: 13; J gene: TRBJ1-6; V gene: TRBV5-1; CDR3 protein: ASSTGGRSNSPLH
D gene: TRBD1; CDR3 length: 11; J gene: TRBJ1-1; V gene: TRBV18; CDR3 protein: ASSPSRGTEAF
D gene: TRBD1; CDR3 length: 13; J gene: TRBJ1-1; V gene: TRBV19; CDR3 protein: ASTLDRVWYTEAF
D gene: .; CDR3 length: 13; J gene: TRBJ1-1; V gene: TRBV30; CDR3 protein: AWSVQGRMNTEAF